The rows below give T cell receptor beta chains drawn from one sample of a study of cytomegalovirus exposure and HLA in healthy donors. Clones were read by immunoSEQ multiplex PCR, and TCRdb kept only the in-frame ones, dropping some. This sample lists 130,000 or so clones; its ten largest clones have over 2%. What was sequenced was PBMCs. All receptors derive from a woman aged 18-29 years in good health and CMV-seronegative. CDR3s include the opening cysteine and the closing phenylalanine or tryptophan. The D gene is left open where the match is weak.

TRBJ2-3	TRBD2	TRBV19	TGTGCCTCCTTAGCGGGGGGCACAGATACGCAGTATTTT	CASLAGGTDTQYF
TRBJ1-1	NA	TRBV7-2	TGTGCCAGCAGTAGACAGCGGAACACTGAAGCTTTCTTT	CASSRQRNTEAFF
TRBJ2-5	NA	TRBV5-4	TGTGCCAGCAGCCGGCAAGGAGCCCAAGAGACCCAGTACTTC	CASSRQGAQETQYF
TRBJ2-2	NA	TRBV7-9	TGTGCCAGCAGCTTTGAGGGAAACACCGGGGAGCTGTTTTTT	CASSFEGNTGELFF
TRBJ2-3	NA	TRBV5-1	TGCGCCAGCAGCTTGGAGGCCCGGGGTCCAGATACGCAGTATTTT	CASSLEARGPDTQYF
TRBJ2-3	NA	TRBV7-9	TGTGCCAGCAGCTTAGTTGGCGGGAGCACAGATACGCAGTATTTT	CASSLVGGSTDTQYF
TRBJ2-5	NA	TRBV7-3	TGTGCCAGCAGCTTAGGGGTAGGAGGGGAGCTAGAGACCCAGTACTTC	CASSLGVGGELETQYF
TRBJ2-3	TRBD1	TRBV27	TGTGCCAGCAGTGGCCAAGGGGGCAAGACAGATACGCAGTATTTT	CASSGQGGKTDTQYF
TRBJ2-1	TRBD2	TRBV11-1	TGTGCCAGCAGCCCGCCGTTGGCGGGAGGCCGGTACAATGAGCAGTTCTTC	CASSPPLAGGRYNEQFF
TRBJ2-1	TRBD2	TRBV15	TGTGCCACCGAGGGTAGCGGGAGCTCCTACAATGAGCAGTTCTTC	CATEGSGSSYNEQFF
TRBJ2-3	TRBD2	TRBV6-1	TGTGCCAGCACAGCGGGAGGCCACACAGATACGCAGTATTTT	CASTAGGHTDTQYF
TRBJ2-7	NA	TRBV5-1	TGCGCCAGCAGCTTGGACCGACTCGCCTACGAGCAGTACTTC	CASSLDRLAYEQYF
TRBJ2-2	TRBD1	TRBV9	TGTGCCAGCAGCGTAAGCAGGGGGCTAGAACCTATGAACACCGGGGAGCTGTTTTTT	CASSVSRGLEPMNTGELFF
TRBJ2-7	TRBD2	TRBV13	TGTGCCAGCAGCTTAGACGGGACTAGCGGGTATCACGAGCAGTACTTC	CASSLDGTSGYHEQYF
TRBJ2-3	NA	TRBV5-1	TGCGCCAGCAGCATGGACAGAAACACAGATACGCAGTATTTT	CASSMDRNTDTQYF
TRBJ2-2	NA	TRBV10-3	TGTGCCATCAGTGAGTCGGGTGTGGATGGCGGAGGGGCCGGGGAGCTGTTTTTT	CAISESGVDGGGAGELFF
TRBJ1-2	NA	TRBV7-9	TGTGCCAGCAGCCACACAGTGAACTATGGCTACACCTTC	CASSHTVNYGYTF
TRBJ2-1	TRBD2	TRBV27	TGTGCCAGCAGTCCCAGAGCGGGAGGGCATAACAATGAGCAGTTCTTC	CASSPRAGGHNNEQFF
TRBJ2-5	NA	TRBV14	TGTGCCAGCAGCCAAGAAGGATGGGGAGGCCAGTACTTC	CASSQEGWGGQYF
TRBJ1-2	NA	TRBV7-3	TGTGCCAGCAGCTTAACGGCCGACTATGGCTACACCTTC	CASSLTADYGYTF
TRBJ2-3	NA	TRBV7-9	TGTGCCAGCAGCTTAGGGAGGAGCGGACCGAGCACAGATACGCAGTATTTT	CASSLGRSGPSTDTQYF
TRBJ1-4	TRBD1	TRBV4-2	TGTGCCAGCAGCCGACAGGGGGAAATGGCTAATGAAAAACTGTTTTTT	CASSRQGEMANEKLFF
TRBJ2-1	TRBD2	TRBV5-4	TGTGCCAGCAGCTTGGCGGGAGGGCGGAATGAGCAGTTCTTC	CASSLAGGRNEQFF
TRBJ2-1	TRBD1	TRBV7-9	TGTGCCAGCAGCTTAAGGTCAGGGGGCTCCTACAATGAGCAGTTCTTC	CASSLRSGGSYNEQFF
TRBJ2-1	TRBD1	TRBV6-6	TGTGCCAGCAGTTGGGACAGGGGGAGGAATGAGCAGTTCTTC	CASSWDRGRNEQFF
TRBJ2-4	TRBD2	TRBV7-3	TGTGCCAGCAGCTTAGTCGCGGGAGTTGGAAACATTCAGTACTTC	CASSLVAGVGNIQYF
TRBJ1-2	NA	TRBV4-3	TGCGCCAGCAGCCAAGTCGCAGGGCCGCGACCCTATGGCTACACCTTC	CASSQVAGPRPYGYTF
TRBJ1-2	NA	TRBV29-1	TGCAGCGTTGGGGATCTAACAGGGATGCATGGCTACACCTTC	CSVGDLTGMHGYTF
TRBJ1-1	TRBD1	TRBV5-1	TGCGCCAGCAGCTCTCGGACAGGGAACACTGAAGCTTTCTTT	CASSSRTGNTEAFF
TRBJ2-3	TRBD2	TRBV5-1	TGCGCCAGCAGCTTGGACGCGGGAGGGCGGACAGATACGCAGTATTTT	CASSLDAGGRTDTQYF
TRBJ1-5	NA	TRBV28	TGTGCCAGCACCCCTGGGTCGGGTGATGGACAGCCCCAGCATTTT	CASTPGSGDGQPQHF
TRBJ2-2	NA	TRBV30	TGTGCCTGGAGCACAATGGGCCTCGACACCGGGGAGCTGTTTTTT	CAWSTMGLDTGELFF
TRBJ2-7	TRBD1	TRBV6-6	TGTGCCAGCAGTTCTTCCTCCGGGACAGGGTCCTACGAGCAGTACTTC	CASSSSSGTGSYEQYF
TRBJ2-5	TRBD1	TRBV5-5	TGTGCCAGCAGCTTGCACAGGGGAGAGACCCAGTACTTC	CASSLHRGETQYF
TRBJ2-5	TRBD2	TRBV9	TGTGCCAGCAGCGCCCAAGGACTAGCGGGAGGTACGGGGGTCGGAGAGACCCAGTACTTC	CASSAQGLAGGTGVGETQYF
TRBJ1-1	NA	TRBV6-1	TGTGCCAGCAGTGAGTTTAGGGGCACTGAAGCTTTCTTT	CASSEFRGTEAFF
TRBJ2-3	TRBD2	TRBV27	TGTGCCAGCAGTCCCGACCCGACTAGCGGGAGGAGAACAGATACGCAGTATTTT	CASSPDPTSGRRTDTQYF
TRBJ1-5	NA	TRBV19	TGTGCCAGTAGTATGGGGCCGACGGGTCAGAATCAGCCCCAGCATTTT	CASSMGPTGQNQPQHF
TRBJ2-1	NA	TRBV27	TGTGCCAGCAGCAGGAGGACTACCCCACAGAATGAGCAGTTCTTC	CASSRRTTPQNEQFF
TRBJ1-2	NA	TRBV30	TGTGCCTGGATGGAGGGCAACCATGGCTACACCTTC	CAWMEGNHGYTF
TRBJ1-4	NA	TRBV10-3	TGTGCCATCAGTCCAGGGGTTGCTAATGAAAAACTGTTTTTT	CAISPGVANEKLFF
TRBJ2-3	TRBD2	TRBV7-2	TGTGCCAGCAGCCGAGAGGCTAGCGGGAGGGCCGTGGATACGCAGTATTTT	CASSREASGRAVDTQYF
TRBJ2-2	TRBD1	TRBV9	TGTGCCAGCAGCCGAGGGGACAGTTACTTCACCGGGGAGCTGTTTTTT	CASSRGDSYFTGELFF
TRBJ1-4	NA	TRBV6-1	TGTGCCAGCAGGGACGGAGGGCGGCATGAAAAACTGTTTTTT	CASRDGGRHEKLFF
TRBJ2-7	TRBD2	TRBV6-1	TGTGCCAGTGGGACTAGCGGCCTTAGGGAGCAGTACTTC	CASGTSGLREQYF
TRBJ1-1	NA	TRBV5-1	TGCGCCAGCAGCCGCGGGGGGGGTGGCACTGAAGCTTTCTTT	CASSRGGGGTEAFF
TRBJ2-4	TRBD2	TRBV7-2	TGTGCCAGCAGCCCCACTAGCGGGGGGGGTGACATTCAGTACTTC	CASSPTSGGGDIQYF
TRBJ1-1	TRBD1	TRBV5-1	TGCGCCAGCAGACTGGACAGGTTGGATGAAGCTTTCTTT	CASRLDRLDEAFF
TRBJ2-2	NA	TRBV5-6	TGTGCCAGCAGCTTGGGAGCGGGCCCGGACACCGGGGAGCTGTTTTTT	CASSLGAGPDTGELFF
TRBJ2-2	NA	TRBV9	TGTGCCAGCAGCATATCGAGTGGGGAGCTGTTTTTT	CASSISSGELFF
TRBJ2-5	TRBD2	TRBV9	TGTGCCAGCAGCGTAGTTCCACTAGCGGGAGGGGAGACCCAGTACTTC	CASSVVPLAGGETQYF
TRBJ2-5	NA	TRBV9	TGTGCCAGCGGCCACGAAGAGACCCAGTACTTC	CASGHEETQYF
TRBJ2-7	NA	TRBV9	TGTGCCAGCAGCTCTGAGGCCGGGACATTCTACGAGCAGTACTTC	CASSSEAGTFYEQYF
TRBJ2-5	NA	TRBV19	TGTGCCAGTAGTAACCCGGGAGTGGGGGAGACCCAGTACTTC	CASSNPGVGETQYF